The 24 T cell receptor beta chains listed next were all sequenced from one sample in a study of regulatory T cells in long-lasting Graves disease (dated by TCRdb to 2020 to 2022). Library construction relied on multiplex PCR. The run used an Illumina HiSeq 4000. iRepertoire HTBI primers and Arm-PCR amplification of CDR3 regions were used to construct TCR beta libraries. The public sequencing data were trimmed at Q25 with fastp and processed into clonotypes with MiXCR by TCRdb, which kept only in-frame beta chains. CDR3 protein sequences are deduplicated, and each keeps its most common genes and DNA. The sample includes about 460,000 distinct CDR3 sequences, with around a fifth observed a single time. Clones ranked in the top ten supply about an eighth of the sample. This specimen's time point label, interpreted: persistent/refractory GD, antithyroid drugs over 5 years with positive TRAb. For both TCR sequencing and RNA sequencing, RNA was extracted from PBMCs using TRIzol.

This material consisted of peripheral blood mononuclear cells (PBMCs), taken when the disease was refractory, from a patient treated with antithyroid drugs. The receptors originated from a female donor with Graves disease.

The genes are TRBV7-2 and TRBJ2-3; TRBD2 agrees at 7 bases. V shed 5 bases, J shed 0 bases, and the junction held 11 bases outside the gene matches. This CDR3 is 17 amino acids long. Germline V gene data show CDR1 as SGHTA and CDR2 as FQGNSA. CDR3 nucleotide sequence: TGTGCCAGCAGCCAAGATCTCGCGGGAGTGAGCACAGATACGCAGTATTTT. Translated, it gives CASSQDLAGVSTDTQYF.

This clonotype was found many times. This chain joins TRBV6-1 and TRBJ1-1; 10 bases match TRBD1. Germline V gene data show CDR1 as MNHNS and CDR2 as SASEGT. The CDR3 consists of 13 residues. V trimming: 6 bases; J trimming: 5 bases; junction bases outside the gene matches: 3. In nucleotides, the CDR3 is TGTGCCAGCAGGACAGGGGGCATGACTGAAGCTTTCTTT. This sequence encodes CASRTGGMTEAFF.

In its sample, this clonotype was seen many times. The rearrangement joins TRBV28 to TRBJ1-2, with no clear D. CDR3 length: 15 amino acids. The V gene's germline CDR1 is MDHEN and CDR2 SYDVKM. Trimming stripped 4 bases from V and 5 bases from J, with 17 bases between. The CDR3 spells CASSSPGLNSYGYTF. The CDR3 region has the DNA TGTGCCAGCAGTTCGCCCGGACTGAACAGTTATGGCTACACCTTC.

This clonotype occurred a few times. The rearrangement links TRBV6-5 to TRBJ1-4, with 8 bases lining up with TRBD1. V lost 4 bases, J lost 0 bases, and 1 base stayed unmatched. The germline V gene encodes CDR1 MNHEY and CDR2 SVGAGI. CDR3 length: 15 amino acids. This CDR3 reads CASSFRGPTNEKLFF. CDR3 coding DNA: TGTGCCAGCAGTTTCAGGGGGCCAACTAATGAAAAACTGTTTTTT.

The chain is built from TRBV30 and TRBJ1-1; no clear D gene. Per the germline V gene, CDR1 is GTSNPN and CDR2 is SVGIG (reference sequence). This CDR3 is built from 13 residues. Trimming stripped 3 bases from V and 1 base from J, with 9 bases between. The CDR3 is CAWRVPANTEAFF. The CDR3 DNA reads TGTGCCTGGAGGGTGCCAGCGAACACTGAAGCTTTCTTT.

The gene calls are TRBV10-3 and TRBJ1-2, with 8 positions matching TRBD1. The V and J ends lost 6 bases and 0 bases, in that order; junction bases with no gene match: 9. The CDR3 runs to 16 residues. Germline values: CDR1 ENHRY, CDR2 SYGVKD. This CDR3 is CAISRTGRLANYGYTF. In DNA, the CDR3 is TGTGCCATCAGCCGGACAGGGAGATTAGCTAACTATGGCTACACCTTC.

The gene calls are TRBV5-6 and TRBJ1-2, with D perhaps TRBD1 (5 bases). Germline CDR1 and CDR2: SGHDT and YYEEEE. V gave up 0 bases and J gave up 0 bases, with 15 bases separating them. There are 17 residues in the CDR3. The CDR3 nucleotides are TGTGCCAGCAGCTTGGGGTCCCGGGGGGAGGCTAACTATGGCTACACCTTC. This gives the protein CASSLGSRGEANYGYTF.

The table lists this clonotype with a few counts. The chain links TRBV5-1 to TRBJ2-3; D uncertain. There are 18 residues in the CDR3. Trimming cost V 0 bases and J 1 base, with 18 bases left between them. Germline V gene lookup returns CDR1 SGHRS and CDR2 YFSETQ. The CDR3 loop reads CASSLGRLPDRGTDTQYF. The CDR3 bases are TGCGCCAGCAGCTTGGGCAGGCTTCCGGATAGGGGCACAGATACGCAGTATTTT.

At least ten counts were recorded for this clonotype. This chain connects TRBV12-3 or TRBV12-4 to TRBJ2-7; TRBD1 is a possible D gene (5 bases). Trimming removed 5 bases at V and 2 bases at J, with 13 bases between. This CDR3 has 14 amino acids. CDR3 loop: CASSPRGFTYEQYF. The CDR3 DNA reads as TGTGCCAGCAGTCCAAGGGGATTCACCTACGAGCAGTACTTC.

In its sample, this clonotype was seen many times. The CDR3 DNA is TGTGCCAGCAGCCCAAACAAGGGGGAAATTGGAAACACCATATATTTT. Its protein is CASSPNKGEIGNTIYF. V gene TRBV28 combines with J gene TRBJ1-3; D is perhaps TRBD1 (6 bases). Trimming pared 6 bases from V and 3 bases from J, leaving 18 bases between. Germline V gene lookup returns CDR1 MDHEN and CDR2 SYDVKM. The CDR3 sequence is 16 residues long.

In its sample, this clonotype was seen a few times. Here the CDR3 reads CSVGFGSPGNTIYF. The DNA for the CDR3 is TGCAGCGTGGGGTTCGGGAGTCCTGGAAACACCATATATTTT. The rearrangement joins TRBV29-1 to TRBJ1-3, with D unclear. CDR3 length: 14 residues. The germline V gene has CDR1 SQVTM and CDR2 ANQGSEA. The V gene lost 6 bases and the J gene lost 2 bases, with 14 bases spanning the gap.

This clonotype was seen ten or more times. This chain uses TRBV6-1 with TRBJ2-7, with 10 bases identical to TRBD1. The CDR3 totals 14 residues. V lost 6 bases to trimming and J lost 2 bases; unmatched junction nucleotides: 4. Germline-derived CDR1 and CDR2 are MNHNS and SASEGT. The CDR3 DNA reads TGTGCCAGCAGGGGGGACAGGGGCACCTACGAGCAGTACTTC. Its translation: CASRGDRGTYEQYF.

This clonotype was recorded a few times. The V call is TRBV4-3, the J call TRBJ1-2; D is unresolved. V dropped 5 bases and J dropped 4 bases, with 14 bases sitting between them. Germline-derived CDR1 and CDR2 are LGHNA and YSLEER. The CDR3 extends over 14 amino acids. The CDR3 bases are TGCGCCAGCAGCACTGCCCTTGGAGTCTATGGCTACACCTTC. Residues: CASSTALGVYGYTF.

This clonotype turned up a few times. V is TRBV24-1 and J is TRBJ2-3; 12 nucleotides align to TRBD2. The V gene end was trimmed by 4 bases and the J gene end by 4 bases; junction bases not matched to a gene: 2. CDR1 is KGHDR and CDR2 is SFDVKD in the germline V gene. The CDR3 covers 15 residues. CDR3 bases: TGTGCCACCAGTGACCCTAGCGGGAGGGCAGATACGCAGTATTTT. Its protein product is CATSDPSGRADTQYF.

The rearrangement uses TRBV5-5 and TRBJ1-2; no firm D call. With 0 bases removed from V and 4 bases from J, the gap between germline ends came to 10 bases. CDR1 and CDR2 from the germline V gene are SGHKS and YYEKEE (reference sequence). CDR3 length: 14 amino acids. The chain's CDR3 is CASSLEPTSYGYTF. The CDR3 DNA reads TGTGCCAGCAGCTTGGAACCGACTAGCTATGGCTACACCTTC.

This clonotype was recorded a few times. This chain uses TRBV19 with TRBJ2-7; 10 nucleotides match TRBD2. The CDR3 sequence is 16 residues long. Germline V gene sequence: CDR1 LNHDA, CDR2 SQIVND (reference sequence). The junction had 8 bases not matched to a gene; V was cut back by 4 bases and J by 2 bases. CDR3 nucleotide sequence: TGTGCCAGTAGTAGTTGGACTAGCGGCAACCCCTACGAGCAGTACTTC. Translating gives CASSSWTSGNPYEQYF.

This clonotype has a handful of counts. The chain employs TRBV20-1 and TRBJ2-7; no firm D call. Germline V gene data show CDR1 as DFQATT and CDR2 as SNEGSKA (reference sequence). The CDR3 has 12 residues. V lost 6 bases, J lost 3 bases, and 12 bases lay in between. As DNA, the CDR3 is TGCAGTGCCAGGTCAGGTAGCTACGAGCAGTACTTC. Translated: CSARSGSYEQYF.

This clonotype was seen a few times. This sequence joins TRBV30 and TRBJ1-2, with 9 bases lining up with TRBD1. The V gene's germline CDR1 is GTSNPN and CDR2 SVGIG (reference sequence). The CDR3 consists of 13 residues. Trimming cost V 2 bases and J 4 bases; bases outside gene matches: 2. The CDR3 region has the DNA TGTGCCTGGAGTTCGGACAGGGGCTATGGCTACACCTTC. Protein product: CAWSSDRGYGYTF. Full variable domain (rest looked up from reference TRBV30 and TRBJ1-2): SQTIHQWPATLVQPVGSPLSLECTVEGTSNPNLYWYRQAAGRGLQLLFYSVGIGQISSEVPQNLSASRPQDRQFILSSKKLLLSDSGFYLCAWSSDRGYGYTFGSGTRLTVV.

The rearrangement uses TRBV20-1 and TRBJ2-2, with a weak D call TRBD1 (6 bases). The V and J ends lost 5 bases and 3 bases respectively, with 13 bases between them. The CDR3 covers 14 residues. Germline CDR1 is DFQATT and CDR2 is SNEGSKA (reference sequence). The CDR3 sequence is CSAPFRGYTGELFF. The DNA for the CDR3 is TGCAGTGCTCCCTTTAGGGGGTACACCGGGGAGCTGTTTTTT.

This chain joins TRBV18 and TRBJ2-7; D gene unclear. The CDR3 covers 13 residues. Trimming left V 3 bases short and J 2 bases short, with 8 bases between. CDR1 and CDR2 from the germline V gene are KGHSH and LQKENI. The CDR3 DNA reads TGTGCCAGCTCACCGGACGGTCCCTACGAGCAGTACTTC. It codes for CASSPDGPYEQYF.

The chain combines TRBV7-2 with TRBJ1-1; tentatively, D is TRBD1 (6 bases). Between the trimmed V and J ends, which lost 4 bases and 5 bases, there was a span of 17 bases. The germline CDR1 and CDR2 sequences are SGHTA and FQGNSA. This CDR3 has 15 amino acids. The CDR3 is CASSYTSLQGTEAFF. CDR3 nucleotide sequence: TGTGCCAGCAGCTACACCTCCCTACAGGGAACTGAAGCTTTCTTT.

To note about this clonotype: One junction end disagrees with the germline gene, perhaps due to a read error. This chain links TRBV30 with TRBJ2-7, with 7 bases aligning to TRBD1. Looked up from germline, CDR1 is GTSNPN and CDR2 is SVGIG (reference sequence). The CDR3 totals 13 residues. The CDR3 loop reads CAWNRQGSYGQYF. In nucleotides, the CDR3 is TGTGCCTGGAACCGACAGGGTTCCTACGGGCAGTACTTC.

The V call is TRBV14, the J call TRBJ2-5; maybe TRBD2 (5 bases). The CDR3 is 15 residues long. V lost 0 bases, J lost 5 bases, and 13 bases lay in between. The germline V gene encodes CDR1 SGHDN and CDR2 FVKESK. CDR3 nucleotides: TGTGCCAGCAGCCAAGAGCTCGGAGGTGGGGAGACCCAGTACTTC. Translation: CASSQELGGGETQYF.

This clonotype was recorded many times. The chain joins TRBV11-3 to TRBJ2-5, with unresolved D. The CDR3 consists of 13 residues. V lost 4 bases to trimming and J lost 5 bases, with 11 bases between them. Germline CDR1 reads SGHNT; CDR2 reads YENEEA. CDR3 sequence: CASSSWTTETQYF. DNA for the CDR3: TGTGCCAGCAGCTCCTGGACCACGGAGACCCAGTACTTC. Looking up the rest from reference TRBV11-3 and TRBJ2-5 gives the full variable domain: EAGVVQSPRYKIIEKKQPVAFWCNPISGHNTLYWYLQNLGQGPELLIRYENEEAVDDSQLPKDRFSAERLKGVDSTLKIQPAELGDSAVYLCASSSWTTETQYFGPGTRLLVL.